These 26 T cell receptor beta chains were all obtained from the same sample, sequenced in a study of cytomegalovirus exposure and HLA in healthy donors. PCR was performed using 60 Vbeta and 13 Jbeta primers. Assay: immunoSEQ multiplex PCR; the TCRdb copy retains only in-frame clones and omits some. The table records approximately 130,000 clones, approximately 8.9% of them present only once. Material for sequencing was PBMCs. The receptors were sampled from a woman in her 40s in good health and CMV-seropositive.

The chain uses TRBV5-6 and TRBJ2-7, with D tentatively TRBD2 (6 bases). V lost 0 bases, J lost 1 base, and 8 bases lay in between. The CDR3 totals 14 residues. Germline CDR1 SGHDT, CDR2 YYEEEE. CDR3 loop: CASSLVRGSYEQYF. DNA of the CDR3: TGTGCCAGCAGCTTGGTTCGGGGGTCCTACGAGCAGTACTTC.

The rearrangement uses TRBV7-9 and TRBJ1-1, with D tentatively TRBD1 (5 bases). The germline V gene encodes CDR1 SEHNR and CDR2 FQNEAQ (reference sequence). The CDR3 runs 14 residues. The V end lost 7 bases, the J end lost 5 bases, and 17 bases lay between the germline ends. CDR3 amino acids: CASTDGGGGTEAFF. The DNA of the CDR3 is TGTGCCAGCACCGATGGGGGAGGAGGAACTGAAGCTTTCTTT.

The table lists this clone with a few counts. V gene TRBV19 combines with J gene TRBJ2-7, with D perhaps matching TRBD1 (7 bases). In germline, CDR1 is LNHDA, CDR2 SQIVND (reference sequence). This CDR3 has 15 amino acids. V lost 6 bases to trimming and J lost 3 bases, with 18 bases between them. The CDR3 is CASSIAGGGNYEQYF. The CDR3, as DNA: TGTGCCAGTAGCATTGCAGGGGGAGGCAACTACGAGCAGTACTTC.

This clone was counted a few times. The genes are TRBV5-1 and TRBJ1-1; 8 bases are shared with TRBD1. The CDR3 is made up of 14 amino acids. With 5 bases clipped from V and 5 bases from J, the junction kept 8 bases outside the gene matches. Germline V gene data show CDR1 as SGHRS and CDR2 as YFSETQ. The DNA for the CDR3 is TGCGCCAGCAGGGTCGGGACAGGCGGAACTGAAGCTTTCTTT. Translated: CASRVGTGGTEAFF.

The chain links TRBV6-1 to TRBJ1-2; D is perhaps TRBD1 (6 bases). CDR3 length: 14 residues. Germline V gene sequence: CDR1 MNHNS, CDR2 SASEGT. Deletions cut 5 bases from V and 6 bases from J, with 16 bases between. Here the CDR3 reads CASSLEMGAHGYTF. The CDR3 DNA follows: TGTGCCAGCAGTCTAGAGATGGGGGCGCATGGCTACACCTTC.

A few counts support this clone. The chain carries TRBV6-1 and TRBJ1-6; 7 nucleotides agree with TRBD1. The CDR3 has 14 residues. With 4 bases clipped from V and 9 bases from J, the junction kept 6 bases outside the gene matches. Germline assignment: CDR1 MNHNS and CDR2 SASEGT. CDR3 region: CASSVHRGGSPLHF. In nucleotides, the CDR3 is TGTGCCAGCAGTGTCCACAGGGGCGGTTCACCCCTCCACTTT.

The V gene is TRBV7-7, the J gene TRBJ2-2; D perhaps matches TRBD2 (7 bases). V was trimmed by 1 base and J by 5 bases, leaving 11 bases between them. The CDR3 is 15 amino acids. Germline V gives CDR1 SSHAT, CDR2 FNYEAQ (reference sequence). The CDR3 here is CASSLVGGPTGELFF. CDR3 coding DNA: TGTGCCAGCAGCTTAGTCGGGGGGCCGACCGGGGAGCTGTTTTTT.

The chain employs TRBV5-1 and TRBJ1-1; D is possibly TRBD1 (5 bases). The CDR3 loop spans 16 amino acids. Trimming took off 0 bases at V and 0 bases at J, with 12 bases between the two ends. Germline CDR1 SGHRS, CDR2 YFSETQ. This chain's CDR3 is CASSLVSAGLNTEAFF. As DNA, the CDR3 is TGCGCCAGCAGCTTGGTATCGGCAGGGCTGAACACTGAAGCTTTCTTT.

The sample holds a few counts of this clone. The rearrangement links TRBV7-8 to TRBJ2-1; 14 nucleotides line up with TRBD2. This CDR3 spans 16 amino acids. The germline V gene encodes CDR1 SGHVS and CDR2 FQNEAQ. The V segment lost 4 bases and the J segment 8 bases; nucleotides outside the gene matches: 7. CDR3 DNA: TGTGCCAGCAGCTCGCGGACTAGCGGGGGGACGGATGAGCAGTTCTTC. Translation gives CASSSRTSGGTDEQFF.

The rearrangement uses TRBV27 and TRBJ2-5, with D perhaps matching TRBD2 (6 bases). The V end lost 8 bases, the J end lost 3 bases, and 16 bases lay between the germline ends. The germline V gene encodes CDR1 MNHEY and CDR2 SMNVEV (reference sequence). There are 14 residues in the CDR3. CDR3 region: CASRGTPKEETQYF. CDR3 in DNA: TGTGCCAGCCGCGGGACGCCTAAAGAAGAGACCCAGTACTTC.

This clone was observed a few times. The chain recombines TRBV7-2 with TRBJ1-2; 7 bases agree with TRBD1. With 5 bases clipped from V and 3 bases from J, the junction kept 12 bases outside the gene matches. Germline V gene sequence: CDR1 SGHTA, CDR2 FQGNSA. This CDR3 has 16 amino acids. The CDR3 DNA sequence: TGTGCCAGCAGCCTCTCATCGACAGGGACGGACTATGGCTACACCTTC. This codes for CASSLSSTGTDYGYTF.

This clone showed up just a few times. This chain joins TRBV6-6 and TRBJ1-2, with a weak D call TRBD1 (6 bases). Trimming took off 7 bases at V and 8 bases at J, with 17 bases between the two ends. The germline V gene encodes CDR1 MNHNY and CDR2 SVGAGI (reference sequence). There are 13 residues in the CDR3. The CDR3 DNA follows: TGTGCCAGCACCTCCGGGGGGGCTGGAGGCTACACCTTC. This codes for CASTSGGAGGYTF.

CDR3 coding DNA: TGCGCCAGCAGCTTACGCGACAGTGCTTACAATGAGCAGTTCTTC. Translated, it gives CASSLRDSAYNEQFF. V is TRBV5-1 and J is TRBJ2-1; D is perhaps TRBD1 (5 bases). The germline CDR1 and CDR2 sequences are SGHRS and YFSETQ. The CDR3 sequence is 15 residues long. Trimming took off 2 bases at V and 4 bases at J, with 13 bases between the two ends.

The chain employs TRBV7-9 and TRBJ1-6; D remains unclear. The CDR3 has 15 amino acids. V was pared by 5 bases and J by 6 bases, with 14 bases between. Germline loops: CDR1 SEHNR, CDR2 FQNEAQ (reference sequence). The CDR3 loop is CASSPLESTNSPLHF. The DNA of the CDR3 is TGTGCCAGCAGCCCGCTTGAGTCTACTAATTCACCCCTCCACTTT.

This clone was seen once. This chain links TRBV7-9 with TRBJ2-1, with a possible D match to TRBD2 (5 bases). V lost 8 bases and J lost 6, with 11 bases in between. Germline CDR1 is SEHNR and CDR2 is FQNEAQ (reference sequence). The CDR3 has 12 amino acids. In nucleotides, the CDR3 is TGTGCCAGCGGCGTAGGGAGCAATGAGCAGTTCTTC. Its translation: CASGVGSNEQFF.

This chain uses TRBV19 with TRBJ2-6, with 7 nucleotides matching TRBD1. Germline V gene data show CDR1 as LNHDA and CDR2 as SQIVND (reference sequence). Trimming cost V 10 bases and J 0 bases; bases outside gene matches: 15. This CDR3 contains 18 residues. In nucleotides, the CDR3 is TGTGCCACAAAAGATAAGACAGGGCACAGCTCTGGGGCCAACGTCCTGACTTTC. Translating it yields CATKDKTGHSSGANVLTF.

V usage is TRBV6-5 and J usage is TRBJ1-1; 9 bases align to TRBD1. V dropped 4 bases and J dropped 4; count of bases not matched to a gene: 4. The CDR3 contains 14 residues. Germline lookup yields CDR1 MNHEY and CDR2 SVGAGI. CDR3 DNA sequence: TGTGCCAGCAGTTTACAGGGGGCGGGCACTGAAGCTTTCTTT. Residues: CASSLQGAGTEAFF.

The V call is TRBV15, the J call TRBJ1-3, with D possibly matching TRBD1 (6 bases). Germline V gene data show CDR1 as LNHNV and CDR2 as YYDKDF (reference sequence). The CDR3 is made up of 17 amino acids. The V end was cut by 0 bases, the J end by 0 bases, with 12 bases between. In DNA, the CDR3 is TGTGCCACCAGCAGAGACCGGACAGTTTTCTCTGGAAACACCATATATTTT. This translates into CATSRDRTVFSGNTIYF.

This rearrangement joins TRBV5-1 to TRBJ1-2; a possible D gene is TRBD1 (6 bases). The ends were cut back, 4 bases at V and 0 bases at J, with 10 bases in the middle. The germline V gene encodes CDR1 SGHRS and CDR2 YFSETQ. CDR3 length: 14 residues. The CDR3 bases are TGCGCCAGCAGCCCTGGACAGACTAACTATGGCTACACCTTC. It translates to CASSPGQTNYGYTF.

This chain's CDR3 is CASSEMELGGSEKLFF. The CDR3 DNA is TGTGCCAGCAGTGAAATGGAGTTAGGGGGTAGTGAAAAACTGTTTTTT. V gene TRBV6-1 combines with J gene TRBJ1-4, with D possibly TRBD1 on 6 matching bases. The CDR3 has 16 amino acids. Germline loops: CDR1 MNHNS, CDR2 SASEGT. V was trimmed by 2 bases and J by 7 bases, leaving 17 bases between them.

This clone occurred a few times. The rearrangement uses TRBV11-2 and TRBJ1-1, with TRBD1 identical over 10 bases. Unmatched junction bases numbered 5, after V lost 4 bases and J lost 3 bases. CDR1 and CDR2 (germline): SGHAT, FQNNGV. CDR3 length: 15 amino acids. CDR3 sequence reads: CASSSDRGIHTEAFF. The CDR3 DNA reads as TGTGCCAGCAGCTCGGACAGGGGGATACACACTGAAGCTTTCTTT. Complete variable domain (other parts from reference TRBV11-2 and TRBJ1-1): EAGVAQSPRYKIIEKRQSVAFWCNPISGHATLYWYQQILGQGPKLLIQFQNNGVVDDSQLPKDRFSAERLKGVDSTLKIQPAKLEDSAVYLCASSSDRGIHTEAFFGQGTRLTVV.

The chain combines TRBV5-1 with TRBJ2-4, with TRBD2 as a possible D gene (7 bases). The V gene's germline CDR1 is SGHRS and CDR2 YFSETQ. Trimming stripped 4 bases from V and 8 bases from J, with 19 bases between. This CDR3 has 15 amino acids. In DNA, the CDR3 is TGCGCCAGCAGCCCTGGGGGGGCCGGGGGAGACATTCAGTACTTC. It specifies CASSPGGAGGDIQYF. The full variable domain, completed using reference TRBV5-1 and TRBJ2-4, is KAGVTQTPRYLIKTRGQQVTLSCSPISGHRSVSWYQQTPGQGLQFLFEYFSETQRNKGNFPGRFSGRQFSNSRSEMNVSTLELGDSALYLCASSPGGAGGDIQYFGAGTRLSVL.

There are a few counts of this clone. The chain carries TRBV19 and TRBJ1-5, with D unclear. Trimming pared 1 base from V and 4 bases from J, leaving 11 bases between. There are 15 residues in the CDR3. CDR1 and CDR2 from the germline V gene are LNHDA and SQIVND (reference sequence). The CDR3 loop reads CASSIGLGRNQPQHF. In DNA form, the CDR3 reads TGTGCCAGTAGTATAGGCCTAGGGAGGAATCAGCCCCAGCATTTT.

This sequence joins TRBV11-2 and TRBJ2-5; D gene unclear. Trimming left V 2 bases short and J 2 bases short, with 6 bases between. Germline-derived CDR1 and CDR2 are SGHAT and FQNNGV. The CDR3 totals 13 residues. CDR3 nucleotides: TGTGCCAGCAGCTTACTGGCTCAAGAGACCCAGTACTTC. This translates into CASSLLAQETQYF.

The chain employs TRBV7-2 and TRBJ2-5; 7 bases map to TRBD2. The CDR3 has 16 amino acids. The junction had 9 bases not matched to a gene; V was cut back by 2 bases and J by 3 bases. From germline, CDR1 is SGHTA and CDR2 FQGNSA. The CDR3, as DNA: TGTGCCAGCAGCTTACGTGCGTTAGCGGGCAAAGAGACCCAGTACTTC. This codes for CASSLRALAGKETQYF.

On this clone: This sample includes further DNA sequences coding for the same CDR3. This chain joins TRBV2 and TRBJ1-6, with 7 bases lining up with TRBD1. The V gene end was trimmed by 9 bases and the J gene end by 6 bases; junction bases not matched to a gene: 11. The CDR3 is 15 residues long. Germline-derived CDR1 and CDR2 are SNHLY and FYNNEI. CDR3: CARSGGGQINSPLHF. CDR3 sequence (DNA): TGTGCCAGGAGCGGAGGGGGCCAGATTAATTCACCCCTCCACTTT.